This note documents a single T cell receptor (beta chain) sequence. The sample is drawn from a study of cytomegalovirus exposure and HLA in healthy donors. With 60 Vbeta and 13 Jbeta primers, the PCR was carried out. The table came from immunoSEQ multiplex PCR; TCRdb's copy has only in-frame clones and leaves some out. Of over 70,000 clones in the sample, 75% to 80% are singletons; the top ten hold 3.5% to 4.5%. The CDR3 is 15 residues long. The germline V gene has CDR1 SGHAT and CDR2 FQNNGV. The V end lost 0 bases, the J end lost 5 bases, and 13 bases lay between the germline ends. Sequences were obtained from PBMCs. The V call is TRBV11-2, the J call TRBJ2-5; TRBD1 is a possible D gene (5 bases). The receptor comes from a man aged 25 to 40 in good health and CMV-seronegative. In DNA, the CDR3 is TGTGCCAGCAGCTTAGATCGGCAGGGCTGGGAGACCCAGTACTTC. Its translation: CASSLDRQGWETQYF.